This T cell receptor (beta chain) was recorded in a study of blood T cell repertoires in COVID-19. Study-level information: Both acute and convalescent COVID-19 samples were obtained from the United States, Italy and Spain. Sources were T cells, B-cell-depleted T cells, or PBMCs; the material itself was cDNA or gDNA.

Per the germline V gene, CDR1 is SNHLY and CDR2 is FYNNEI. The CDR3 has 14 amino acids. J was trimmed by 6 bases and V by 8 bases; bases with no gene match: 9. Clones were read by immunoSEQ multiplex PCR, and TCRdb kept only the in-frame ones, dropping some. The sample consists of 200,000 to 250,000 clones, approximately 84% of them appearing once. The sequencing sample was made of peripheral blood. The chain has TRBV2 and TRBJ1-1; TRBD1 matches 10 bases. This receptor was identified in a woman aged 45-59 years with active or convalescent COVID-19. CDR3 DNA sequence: TGTGCCAGCCTTCCGGGACAGGGGACGGCTGAAGCTTTCTTT. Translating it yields CASLPGQGTAEAFF. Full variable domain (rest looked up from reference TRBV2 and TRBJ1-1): EPEVTQTPSHQVTQMGQEVILRCVPISNHLYFYWYRQILGQKVEFLVSFYNNEISEKSEIFDDQFSVERPDGSNFTLKIRSTKLEDSAMYFCASLPGQGTAEAFFGQGTRLTVV.